Each of the 17 T cell receptor beta chains below was sequenced from the same sample in a study of blood T cell repertoires in COVID-19. The method was immunoSEQ multiplex PCR; TCRdb's version includes in-frame clones alone and lacks a portion of them. This sample yields about 76,000 clones, of which 80% are seen a single time; approximately 12% belongs to the top ten. The sequenced sample was peripheral blood. The origin of the receptors is a human donor in a cohort sampled during active COVID-19.

This clone occurred once. The V gene is TRBV7-3, the J gene TRBJ2-2; 7 bases match TRBD1. This CDR3 is built from 15 residues. CDR1 is SGHTA and CDR2 is FQGTGA in the germline V gene. V dropped 5 bases and J dropped 2; count of bases not matched to a gene: 5. The CDR3 is CASSLRQGNTGELFF. The CDR3 DNA is TGTGCCAGCAGCCTACGACAGGGAAACACCGGGGAGCTGTTTTTT.

V gene TRBV6-4 combines with J gene TRBJ1-1, with D possibly being TRBD1 (6 bases). Germline V gene sequence: CDR1 MRHNA, CDR2 SNTAGT. The CDR3 spans 13 residues. Trimming stripped 4 bases from V and 4 bases from J, with 10 bases between. The CDR3 loop reads CASSGTGSTEAFF. The CDR3 nucleotides are TGTGCCAGCAGTGGAACAGGGTCCACTGAAGCTTTCTTT.

This clone was counted a few times. This chain connects TRBV12-5 to TRBJ1-2, with 9 nucleotides matching TRBD1. Germline V gives CDR1 LGHNT, CDR2 FRNRAP. V shed 4 bases and J 1 base; nucleotides not matched to a gene: 10. The length of the CDR3 is 17 residues. The CDR3 sequence is CASGSLSGTGSNYGYTF. The DNA for the CDR3 is TGTGCTAGTGGTTCCCTATCGGGGACAGGGAGTAACTATGGCTACACCTTC.

This chain joins TRBV27 and TRBJ1-5; TRBD1 aligns across 10 bases. The V and J ends lost 3 bases and 4 bases, in that order; junction bases with no gene match: 12. Germline V CDR1 and CDR2: MNHEY, SMNVEV (reference sequence). This CDR3 spans 18 amino acids. The CDR3 bases are TGTGCCAGCAGTTTGCCCGGACAGGGGGTAGGCTTAAATCAGCCCCAGCATTTT. This codes for CASSLPGQGVGLNQPQHF.

The rearrangement links TRBV5-1 to TRBJ2-2; TRBD1 aligns across 9 bases. Germline values: CDR1 SGHRS, CDR2 YFSETQ. After removal of 4 bases from V and 3 bases from J, the junction contained 4 bases not matched to a gene. CDR3 length: 15 amino acids. In DNA, the CDR3 is TGCGCCAGCAGCACAAGGACAGGGGACACCGGGGAGCTGTTTTTT. Its protein product is CASSTRTGDTGELFF.

The CDR3 region is CASSLGWAGVSGNTIYF. The CDR3 bases are TGTGCCAGCAGCTTGGGATGGGCAGGGGTCTCTGGAAACACCATATATTTT. This chain connects TRBV5-6 to TRBJ1-3; D is perhaps TRBD1 (6 bases). This CDR3 is 17 amino acids long. V shed 0 bases and J shed 0 bases, with 13 bases lying between them. Germline lookup yields CDR1 SGHDT and CDR2 YYEEEE. The full variable domain, with the rest looked up from reference TRBV5-6 and TRBJ1-3, is DAGVTQSPTHLIKTRGQQVTLRCSPKSGHDTVSWYQQALGQGPQFIFQYYEEEERQRGNFPDRFSGHQFPNYSSELNVNALLLGDSALYLCASSLGWAGVSGNTIYFGEGSWLTVV.

This sequence joins TRBV30 and TRBJ1-5; the D gene is possibly TRBD1 (5 bases). Germline V gives CDR1 GTSNPN, CDR2 SVGIG (reference sequence). Trimming cost V 2 bases and J 1 base, with 12 bases left between them. This CDR3 is 15 amino acids long. The CDR3 loop is CAWSRAGKSNQPQHF. In DNA, the CDR3 is TGTGCCTGGAGTAGGGCAGGGAAGAGCAATCAGCCCCAGCATTTT.

This rearrangement joins TRBV11-3 to TRBJ1-1; 7 positions match TRBD1. The CDR3 loop spans 15 amino acids. After removal of 5 bases from V and 1 base from J, the junction contained 7 bases not matched to a gene. CDR1 and CDR2 from the germline V gene are SGHNT and YENEEA. The CDR3 DNA is TGTGCCAGCAGCCGGAGACAGGGTCGGAACACTGAAGCTTTCTTT. Amino acid sequence: CASSRRQGRNTEAFF.

The chain carries TRBV6-6 and TRBJ2-2; D gene ambiguous. The CDR3 length is 13 residues. From germline, CDR1 is MNHNY and CDR2 SVGAGI (reference sequence). V lost 0 bases and J lost 4, with 3 bases in between. CDR3 amino acids: CASSYSSTGELFF. The CDR3 coding sequence is TGTGCCAGCAGTTACTCGAGCACCGGGGAGCTGTTTTTT.

The genes are TRBV29-1 and TRBJ2-7, with D possibly TRBD2 on 5 matching bases. The CDR3 runs 12 residues. Deletions cut 0 bases from V and 5 bases from J, with 8 bases between. Germline CDR1 SQVTM, CDR2 ANQGSEA. The CDR3 DNA reads TGCAGCGTTGAAGAGGCTAGCCACGAGCAGTACTTC. It yields the protein CSVEEASHEQYF.

This chain joins TRBV11-3 and TRBJ1-2; D not certain. The CDR3 runs 16 residues. V was cut by 3 bases and J by 2 bases, with 16 bases left in between. The germline CDR1 and CDR2 sequences are SGHNT and YENEEA. The CDR3 loop reads CASSFVQAEGNYGYTF. In DNA form, the CDR3 reads TGTGCCAGCAGCTTTGTCCAGGCCGAGGGCAACTATGGCTACACCTTC.

This clone has a single count. This chain uses TRBV5-1 with TRBJ2-2; D may be TRBD1 (5 bases). Trimming cost V 0 bases and J 8 bases, with 14 bases left between them. Germline lookup yields CDR1 SGHRS and CDR2 YFSETQ. CDR3 length: 15 residues. CDR3 in DNA: TGCGCCAGCAGCTTGGAGGGCCAGGGTTATGGGGAGCTGTTTTTT. Amino acid sequence: CASSLEGQGYGELFF.

V gene TRBV27 combines with J gene TRBJ1-1, with D possibly being TRBD1 (5 bases). The ends were cut back, 2 bases at V and 1 base at J, with 11 bases in the middle. The CDR3 has 15 residues. The germline CDR1 and CDR2 sequences are MNHEY and SMNVEV (reference sequence). CDR3 loop: CASSLTQGTNTEAFF. Here the CDR3 DNA reads TGTGCCAGCAGTTTAACGCAGGGCACGAACACTGAAGCTTTCTTT.

This chain uses TRBV30 with TRBJ2-7; D is perhaps TRBD1 (5 bases). Trimming shortened V by 4 bases and J by 0 bases, and 13 bases separated the two germline ends. The CDR3 loop spans 14 amino acids. Germline-derived CDR1 and CDR2 are GTSNPN and SVGIG (reference sequence). The CDR3 protein is CAWNGQTISYEQYF. CDR3 DNA: TGTGCCTGGAATGGACAAACAATCTCCTACGAGCAGTACTTC.

This clone showed up just once. The chain joins TRBV6-5 to TRBJ1-2; D is ambiguous. The CDR3 covers 15 residues. Germline CDR1 MNHEY, CDR2 SVGAGI. The V gene lost 6 bases and the J gene lost 4 bases, with 18 bases spanning the gap. The CDR3 DNA sequence: TGTGCCAGCAGCCTCCTTGGGCCCGACGGCTATGGCTACACCTTC. It specifies CASSLLGPDGYGYTF.

The chain is built from TRBV7-2 and TRBJ2-1; 9 nucleotides line up with TRBD2. The ends lost 3 bases at V and 10 bases at J; junction bases unmatched: 7. From germline, CDR1 is SGHTA and CDR2 FQGNSA. The CDR3 loop spans 14 amino acids. The CDR3 is CASSFGGGAWEQFF. For the CDR3, the DNA is TGTGCCAGCAGCTTTGGCGGGGGGGCTTGGGAGCAGTTCTTC.

V and J are TRBV10-1 and TRBJ2-5; 11 nucleotides match TRBD2. The germline CDR1 and CDR2 sequences are WNHNN and SYGVQD (reference sequence). This CDR3 has 15 residues. Unmatched junction bases numbered 8, after V lost 10 bases and J lost 1 base. CDR3 DNA: TGCGCCATCGAGACTAGCGGGGTTCTCCAAGAGACCCAGTACTTC. As protein: CAIETSGVLQETQYF.